This TCR beta chain was captured in a study of cytomegalovirus exposure and HLA in healthy donors. Study results and limitations: In vitro assays verified that three CMV-associated chains recognized CMV antigens specifically. Highly shared sequence variants in one cluster were likely a sequencing artifact.

Vbeta (60) and Jbeta (13) primers were used in the PCR. This table comes from immunoSEQ multiplex PCR, and its TCRdb copy is limited to in-frame clones, with some not included. Found here are tens of thousands of clones, roughly 74% of them singletons; the top ten hold 22%. Regarding this clone: The target antigen is unknown.

This TCR was sampled from a woman in her 30s in good health and CMV-seropositive. The source material was PBMCs.

CDR3 bases: TGTGCCAGCAGCTTAGTGTTACTGGGGCGCAGGTCTGAAGCTTTCTTT. Its translation is CASSLVLLGRRSEAFF. This chain uses TRBV7-2 with TRBJ1-1; D may be TRBD1 (5 bases). With 1 base removed from V and 6 bases from J, the gap between germline ends came to 18 bases. This CDR3 contains 16 residues. Germline-derived CDR1 and CDR2 are SGHTA and FQGNSA.